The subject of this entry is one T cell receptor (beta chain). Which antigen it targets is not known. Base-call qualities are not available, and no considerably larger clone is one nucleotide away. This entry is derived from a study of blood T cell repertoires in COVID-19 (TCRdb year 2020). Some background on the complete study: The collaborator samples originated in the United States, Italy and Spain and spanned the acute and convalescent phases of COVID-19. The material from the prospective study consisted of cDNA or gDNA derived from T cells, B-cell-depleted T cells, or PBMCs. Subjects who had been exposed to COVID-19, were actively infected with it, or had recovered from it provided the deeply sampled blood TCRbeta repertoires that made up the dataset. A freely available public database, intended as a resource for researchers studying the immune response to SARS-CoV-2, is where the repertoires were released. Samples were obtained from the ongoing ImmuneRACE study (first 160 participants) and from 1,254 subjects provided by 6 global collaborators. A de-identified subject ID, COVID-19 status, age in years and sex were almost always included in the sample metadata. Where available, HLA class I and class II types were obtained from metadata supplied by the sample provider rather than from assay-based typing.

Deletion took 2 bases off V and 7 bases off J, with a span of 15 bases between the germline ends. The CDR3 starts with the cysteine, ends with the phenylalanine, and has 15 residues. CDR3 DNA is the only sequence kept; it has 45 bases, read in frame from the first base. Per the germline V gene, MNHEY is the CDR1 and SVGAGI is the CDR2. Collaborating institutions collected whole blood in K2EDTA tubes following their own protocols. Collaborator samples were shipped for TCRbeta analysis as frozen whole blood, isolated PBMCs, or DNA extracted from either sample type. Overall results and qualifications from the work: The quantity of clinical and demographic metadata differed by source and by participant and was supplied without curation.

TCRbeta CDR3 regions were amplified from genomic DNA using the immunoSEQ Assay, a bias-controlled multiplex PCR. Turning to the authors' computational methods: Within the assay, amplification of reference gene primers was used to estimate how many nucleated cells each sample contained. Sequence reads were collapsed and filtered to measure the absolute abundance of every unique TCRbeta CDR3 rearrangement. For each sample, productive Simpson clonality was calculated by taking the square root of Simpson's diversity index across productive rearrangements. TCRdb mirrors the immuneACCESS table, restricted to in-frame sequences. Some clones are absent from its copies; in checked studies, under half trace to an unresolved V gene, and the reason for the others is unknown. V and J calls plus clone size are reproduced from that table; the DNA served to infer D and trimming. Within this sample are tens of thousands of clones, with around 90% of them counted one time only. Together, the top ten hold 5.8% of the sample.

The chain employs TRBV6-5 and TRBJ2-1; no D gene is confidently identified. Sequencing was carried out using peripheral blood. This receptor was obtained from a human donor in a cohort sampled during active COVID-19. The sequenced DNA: TGTGCCAGCAGTTACGGAACGACTTATCGGAATGAGCAGTTCTTC. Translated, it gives CASSYGTTYRNEQFF.